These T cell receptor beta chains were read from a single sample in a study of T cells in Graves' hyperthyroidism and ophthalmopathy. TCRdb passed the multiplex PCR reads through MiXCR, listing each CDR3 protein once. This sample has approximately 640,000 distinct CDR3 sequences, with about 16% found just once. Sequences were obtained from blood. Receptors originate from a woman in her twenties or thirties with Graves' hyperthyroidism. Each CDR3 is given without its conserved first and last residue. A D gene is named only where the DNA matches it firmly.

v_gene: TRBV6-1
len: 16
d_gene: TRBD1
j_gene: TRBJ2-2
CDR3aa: ASTQGDRRGWYTGELF

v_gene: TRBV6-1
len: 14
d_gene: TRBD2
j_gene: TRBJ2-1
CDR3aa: ASSEWGGSSYNEQF

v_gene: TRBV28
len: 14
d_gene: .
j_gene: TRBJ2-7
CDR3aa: ASSPPGTVGSYEQY

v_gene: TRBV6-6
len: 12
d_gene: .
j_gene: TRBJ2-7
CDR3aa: ASSYFGVRSEQY

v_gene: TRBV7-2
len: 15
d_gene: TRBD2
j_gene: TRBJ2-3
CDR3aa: ASSLDATAGVTDTQY

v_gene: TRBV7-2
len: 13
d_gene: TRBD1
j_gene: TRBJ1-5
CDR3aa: ASSLTQGGNQPQH

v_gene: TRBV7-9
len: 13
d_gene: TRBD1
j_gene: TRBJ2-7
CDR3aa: ASIDLRDRGSEQY

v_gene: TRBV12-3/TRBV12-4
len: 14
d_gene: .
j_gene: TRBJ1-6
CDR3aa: ASSLARYPSNSPLH

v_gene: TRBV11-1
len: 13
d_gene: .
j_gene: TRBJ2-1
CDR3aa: ASSAGGPWTNEQF

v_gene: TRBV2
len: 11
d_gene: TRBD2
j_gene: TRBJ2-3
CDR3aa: ASSAASGRLLY

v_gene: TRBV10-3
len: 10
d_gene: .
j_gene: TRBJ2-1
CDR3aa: AIMGASNEQF

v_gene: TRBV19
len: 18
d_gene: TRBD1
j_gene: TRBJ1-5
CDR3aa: ATSGVGGVGLVGGNQPQH

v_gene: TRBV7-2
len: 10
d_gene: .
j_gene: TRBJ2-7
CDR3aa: ASSLLSHEQY

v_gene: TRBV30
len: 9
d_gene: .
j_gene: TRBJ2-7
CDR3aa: ACMRAYEQY

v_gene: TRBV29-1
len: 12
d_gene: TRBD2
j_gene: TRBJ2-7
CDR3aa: SVATSGRSYEQY

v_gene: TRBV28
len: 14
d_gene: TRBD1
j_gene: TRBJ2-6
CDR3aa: ASSITGGHGANVLT

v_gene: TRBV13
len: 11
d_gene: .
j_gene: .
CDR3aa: ASSSYSEHEQF

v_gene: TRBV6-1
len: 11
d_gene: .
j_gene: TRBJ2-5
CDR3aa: ASSAGYQETQY

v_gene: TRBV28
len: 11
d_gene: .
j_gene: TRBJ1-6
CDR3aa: ASRVENNSPLH

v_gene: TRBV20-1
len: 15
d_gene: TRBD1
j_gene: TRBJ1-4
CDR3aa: SAPGRQGLGTNEKLF

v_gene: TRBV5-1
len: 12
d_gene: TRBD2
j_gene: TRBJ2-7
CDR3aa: ASRQTSGSYEQY

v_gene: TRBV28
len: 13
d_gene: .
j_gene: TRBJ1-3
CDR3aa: ASSSRGFGGNTIY

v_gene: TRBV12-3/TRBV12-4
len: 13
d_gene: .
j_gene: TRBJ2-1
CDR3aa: ASSSTLLLLNEQF

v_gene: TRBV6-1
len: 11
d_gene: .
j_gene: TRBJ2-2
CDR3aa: ASSLRVSGELF

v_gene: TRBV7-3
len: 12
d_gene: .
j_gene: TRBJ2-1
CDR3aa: ASSSQAGLNEQF

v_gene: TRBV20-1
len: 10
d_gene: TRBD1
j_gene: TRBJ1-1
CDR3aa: SAPGQNTEGF

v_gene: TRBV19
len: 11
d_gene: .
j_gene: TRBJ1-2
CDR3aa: ASSMAGSGGYT

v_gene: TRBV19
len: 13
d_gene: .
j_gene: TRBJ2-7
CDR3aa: ASSIRTASSYEQY

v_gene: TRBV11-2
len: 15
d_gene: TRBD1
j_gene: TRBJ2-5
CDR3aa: ASSLTGGRTVQETQY

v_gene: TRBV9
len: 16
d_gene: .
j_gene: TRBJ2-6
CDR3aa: ASSPSGRGYPGANVLT

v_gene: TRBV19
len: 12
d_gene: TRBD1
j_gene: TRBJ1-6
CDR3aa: ASSQQTGGSPLH

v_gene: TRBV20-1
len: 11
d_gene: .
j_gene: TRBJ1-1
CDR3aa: SARQDLNTEAF

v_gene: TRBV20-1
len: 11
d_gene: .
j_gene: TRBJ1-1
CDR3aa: SARPYSNTEAF

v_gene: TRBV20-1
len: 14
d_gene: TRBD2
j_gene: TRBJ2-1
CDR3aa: SATPRGLALYNEQF

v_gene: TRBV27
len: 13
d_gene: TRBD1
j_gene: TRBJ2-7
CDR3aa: ASSYTGGAPYEQY

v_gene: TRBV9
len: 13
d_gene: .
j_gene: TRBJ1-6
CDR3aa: ASSGEGSMESPLH

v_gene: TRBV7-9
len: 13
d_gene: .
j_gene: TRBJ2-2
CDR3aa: ASSLVGVAAGELF

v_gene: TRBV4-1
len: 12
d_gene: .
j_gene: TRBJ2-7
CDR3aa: ASSQVGNSYEQY

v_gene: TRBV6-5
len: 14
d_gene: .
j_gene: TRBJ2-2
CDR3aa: ASSWDGGLNTGELF

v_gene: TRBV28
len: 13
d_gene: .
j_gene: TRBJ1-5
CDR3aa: ASSFGGTKYQPQH

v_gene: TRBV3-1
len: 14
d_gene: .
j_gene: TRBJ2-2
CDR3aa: ASSQEKTGLGGELF

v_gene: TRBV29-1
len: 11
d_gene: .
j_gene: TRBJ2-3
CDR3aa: SVVVLMADTQY

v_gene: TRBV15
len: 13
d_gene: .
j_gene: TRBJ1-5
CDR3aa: ATGYREDSNQPQH

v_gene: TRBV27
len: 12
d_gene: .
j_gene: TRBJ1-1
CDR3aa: ASSFSPGAGQAF

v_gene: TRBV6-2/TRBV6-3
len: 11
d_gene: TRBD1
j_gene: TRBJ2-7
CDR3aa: ASPSTGVYEQY

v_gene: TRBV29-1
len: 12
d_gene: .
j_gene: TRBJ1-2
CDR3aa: NVVRDGRVGGYT

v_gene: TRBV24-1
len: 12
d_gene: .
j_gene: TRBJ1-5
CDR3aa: ATSDLAEIGPQH

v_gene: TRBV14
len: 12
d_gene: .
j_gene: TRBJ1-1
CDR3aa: ASSHQGVGAEAF

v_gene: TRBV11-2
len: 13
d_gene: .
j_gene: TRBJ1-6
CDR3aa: ASSPRWGNNSPLH

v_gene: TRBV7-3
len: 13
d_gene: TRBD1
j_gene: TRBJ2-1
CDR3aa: ASSRSGTGSNEQF

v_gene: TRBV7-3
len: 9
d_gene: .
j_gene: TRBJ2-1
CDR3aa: ASSFGAEQF

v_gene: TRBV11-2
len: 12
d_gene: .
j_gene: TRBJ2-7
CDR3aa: ASSSRTESYEQY

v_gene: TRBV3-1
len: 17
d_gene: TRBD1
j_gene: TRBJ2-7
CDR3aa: ASSQVSPRTGGGGYEQY

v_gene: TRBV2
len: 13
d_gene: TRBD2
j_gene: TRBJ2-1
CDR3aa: ASGQGLALYDEQF

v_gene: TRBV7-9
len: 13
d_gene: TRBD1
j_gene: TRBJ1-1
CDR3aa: ASSSQTGVNTEAF